One TCR beta chain is described in this entry. This entry belongs to a study of blood T cell repertoires in COVID-19. TCRdb's copy holds only in-frame clones and misses some; the assay was immunoSEQ multiplex PCR. The sample has 30,000 to 45,000 clones, about 83% seen once; the top ten hold roughly 2%. Trimming cost V 4 bases and J 6 bases, with 9 bases left between them. The germline V gene encodes CDR1 MNHEY and CDR2 SVGEGT. The CDR3 is 12 amino acids. Sequenced: peripheral blood. The rearrangement links TRBV6-2 or TRBV6-3 to TRBJ1-2; a possible D gene is TRBD1 (5 bases). This TCR came from a man aged 55 to 70 with active COVID-19. The CDR3, as DNA: TGTGCCAGCAGTTTGACAGTGAATGGCTACACCTTC. Translation gives CASSLTVNGYTF.